These 8 T cell receptor beta chains were sequenced from one sample in a study of shared clonotypes between healthy human individuals. The repertoire was sequenced with immunoSEQ multiplex PCR; TCRdb's copy has only in-frame clones and lacks some. Found here are roughly 1,600,000 clones, approximately 98.5% of them singletons; the top ten hold about 0.4%. Material: naive CD4+ T cells sorted from blood. Subset noted: CD45RA+ positively selected. The origin of the receptors is a man in his thirties or forties in good health.

The chain uses TRBV19 and TRBJ2-7; D remains ambiguous. Germline V gene lookup returns CDR1 LNHDA and CDR2 SQIVND (reference sequence). The CDR3 has 17 amino acids. V shed 7 bases and J shed 0 bases, with 22 bases lying between them. CDR3 coding DNA: TGTGCCAGTAATTATATTGTATCAGGCAACGACTCCTACGAGCAGTACTTC. It yields the protein CASNYIVSGNDSYEQYF.

The gene calls are TRBV11-3 and TRBJ2-2; TRBD2 matches at 8 bases. The V gene's germline CDR1 is SGHNT and CDR2 YENEEA. The CDR3 loop spans 16 amino acids. V lost 1 base to trimming and J lost 5 bases; unmatched junction nucleotides: 6. The CDR3 coding sequence is TGTGCCAGCAGCTTAGTGGCTAGCGGGCGGACCGGGGAGCTGTTTTTT. This codes for CASSLVASGRTGELFF. The full variable domain, its missing parts supplied by reference TRBV11-3 and TRBJ2-2, is EAGVVQSPRYKIIEKKQPVAFWCNPISGHNTLYWYLQNLGQGPELLIRYENEEAVDDSQLPKDRFSAERLKGVDSTLKIQPAELGDSAVYLCASSLVASGRTGELFFGEGSRLTVL.

The chain links TRBV5-4 to TRBJ2-3; D is unclear. Germline V gene sequence: CDR1 SGHNT, CDR2 YYREEE (reference sequence). The germline V and J ends were trimmed by 0 bases and 6 bases, with 14 bases remaining between them. The CDR3 is made up of 15 amino acids. The CDR3 region is CASSLVADPYDTQYF. The CDR3 coding sequence is TGTGCCAGCAGCTTGGTTGCAGATCCATATGATACGCAGTATTTT. Filled out from reference TRBV5-4 and TRBJ2-3, the complete variable domain reads ETGVTQSPTHLIKTRGQQVTLRCSSQSGHNTVSWYQQALGQGPQFIFQYYREEENGRGNFPPRFSGLQFPNYSSELNVNALELDDSALYLCASSLVADPYDTQYFGPGTRLTVL.

A note on this clone: Other DNA sequences in this sample translate to the same CDR3. The chain links TRBV4-2 to TRBJ2-7, with TRBD2 matching 13 bases. Germline V gene data show CDR1 as LGHNA and CDR2 as YNFKEQ. V dropped 4 bases and J dropped 3; count of bases not matched to a gene: 3. CDR3 length: 15 residues. CDR3: CASSLRTSGSYEQYF. CDR3 DNA sequence: TGTGCCAGCAGCCTACGGACTAGCGGGAGCTACGAGCAGTACTTC.

The V call is TRBV12-5, the J call TRBJ2-1; TRBD2 agrees at 13 bases. The V gene end was trimmed by 6 bases and the J gene end by 8 bases; junction bases not matched to a gene: 7. The germline CDR1 and CDR2 sequences are LGHNT and FRNRAP. CDR3 length: 15 amino acids. The DNA for the CDR3 is TGTGCTAGTGGCCTGACTAGCGGGAGGATCTATGAGCAGTTCTTC. Amino acid sequence: CASGLTSGRIYEQFF. Drawing the rest from reference TRBV12-5 and TRBJ2-1, the complete variable domain is DARVTQTPRHKVTEMGQEVTMRCQPILGHNTVFWYRQTMMQGLELLAYFRNRAPLDDSGMPKDRFSAEMPDATLATLKIQPSEPRDSAVYFCASGLTSGRIYEQFFGPGTRLTVL.

A remark on this clone: This same CDR3 is encoded by further DNA sequences in the sample. V gene TRBV28 combines with J gene TRBJ2-1; TRBD2 matches at 10 bases. In germline, CDR1 is MDHEN, CDR2 SYDVKM. CDR3 size: 16 residues. V was clipped by 8 bases and J by 0 bases; unmatched bases: 7. The CDR3 nucleotides are TGTGCCAGCTCTTCCCCTAGCGGGAGCTCCTACAATGAGCAGTTCTTC. Its protein is CASSSPSGSSYNEQFF.

The V call is TRBV30, the J call TRBJ1-1, with D possibly matching TRBD1 (5 bases). V was clipped by 7 bases and J by 2 bases, with 8 bases between them. The CDR3 length is 11 residues. The germline CDR1 and CDR2 sequences are GTSNPN and SVGIG (reference sequence). The CDR3 loop reads CASQENTEAFF. The CDR3 DNA follows: TGTGCCTCACAGGAAAACACTGAAGCTTTCTTT.

The genes are TRBV18 and TRBJ1-4; D is ambiguous. Trimming removed 4 bases from V and 6 bases from J, with 9 bases in between. Germline V gives CDR1 KGHSH, CDR2 LQKENI. This CDR3 has 13 amino acids. The CDR3 reads CASSRREDEKLFF. CDR3 in DNA: TGTGCCAGCTCACGGAGGGAGGATGAAAAACTGTTTTTT.